This T cell receptor beta chain was found in a study of cytomegalovirus exposure and HLA in healthy donors. Per the germline V gene, CDR1 is SGHDT and CDR2 is YYEEEE. J lost 4 bases, V lost 4 bases, and 9 bases had no gene match. The CDR3 covers 15 residues. Amplification used 60 Vbeta primers and 13 Jbeta primers. Assay used: immunoSEQ multiplex PCR; TCRdb lists only in-frame clones, some missing. The sample lists roughly 71,000 clones; around 69% were seen once. Overall study results and limits: Roughly uniform sequencing depth across donors was assumed, possibly incorrectly. According to the study, roughly 180 TCR beta chains were cytomegalovirus-associated.

Of note for this clone: Its antigen is as yet unknown.

The donors gave bone marrow, and they were healthy. The chain carries TRBV5-6 and TRBJ1-2, with 8 bases lining up with TRBD1. This clonotype originated in a human donor in good health. Input material: PBMCs. CDR3 DNA sequence: TGTGCCAGCAGCCTACCGATCGGGACAGGCTATGGCTACACCTTC. Its protein is CASSLPIGTGYGYTF.